This paragraph covers one T cell receptor beta chain sequence. The CDR3 is 16 residues long. Germline CDR1 and CDR2: SGHDN and FVKESK. V lost 0 bases, J lost 3 bases, and 6 bases stayed unmatched. The table came from immunoSEQ multiplex PCR; TCRdb's copy has only in-frame clones and leaves some out. The sample carries 150,000 to 200,000 clones, more than 80% recorded once. The data originate from a study of blood T cell repertoires in COVID-19. Sequences were obtained from PBMCs or T cells enriched from blood (not recorded which). The V gene is TRBV14, the J gene TRBJ2-7; the match to TRBD2 covers 9 bases. This TCR was sampled from a man aged 50 to 59 who had recovered from COVID-19. The DNA of the CDR3 is TGTGCCAGCAGCCAAGAAGAAGCGGGGGGAAACTACGAGCAGTACTTC. Translated: CASSQEEAGGNYEQYF. The full variable domain, in which reference TRBV14 and TRBJ2-7 provide the parts outside the CDR3, is EAGVTQFPSHSVIEKGQTVTLRCDPISGHDNLYWYRRVMGKEIKFLLHFVKESKQDESGMPNNRFLAERTGGTYSTLKVQPAELEDSGVYFCASSQEEAGGNYEQYFGPGTRLTVT.